The rows below give T cell receptor beta chains drawn from one sample of a study of T cell responses to AZD1222 COVID-19 vaccine. Here immunoSEQ multiplex PCR was the method, and the copy in TCRdb shows in-frame clones only, minus some. The table has 100,000 to 150,000 clones, 92% seen once. The sequenced sample was peripheral blood, obtained 28 days after the second AZD1222 dose. The receptors derive from an adult who received the AZD1222 COVID-19 vaccine. The CDR3 runs from the conserved cysteine through the conserved F or W. Each record gives: clone size, J gene, D gene, V gene, CDR3 DNA, CDR3 protein. D genes are given only for firm matches. Part of the rows lack a size; the others show once, few, many or a class for expanded clones.

clone size: .
J gene: TRBJ2-7
D gene: .
V gene: TRBV10-3
CDR3 DNA: TGTGCCATCAGTGAGTCGAAAGGGGGTAGCCACGAGCAGTACTTC
CDR3 protein: CAISESKGGSHEQYF

clone size: .
J gene: TRBJ2-7
D gene: TRBD1
V gene: TRBV29-1
CDR3 DNA: TGCAGCGCGGTCGGGGACAGGGGCTACGAGCAGTACTTC
CDR3 protein: CSAVGDRGYEQYF

clone size: .
J gene: TRBJ1-3
D gene: .
V gene: TRBV12-3/TRBV12-4
CDR3 DNA: TGTGCCAGCAGCGAGATTGCGGGAAACACCATATATTTT
CDR3 protein: CASSEIAGNTIYF

clone size: .
J gene: TRBJ2-1
D gene: .
V gene: TRBV7-3
CDR3 DNA: TGTGCCAGCAGCTCCAAGGGGGTAGATGCCCGGGAAGAGCAGTTCTTC
CDR3 protein: CASSSKGVDAREEQFF

clone size: .
J gene: TRBJ1-5
D gene: .
V gene: TRBV2
CDR3 DNA: TGTGCCAGCAGTGGATTAGGGAAGGGTCAGCCCCAGCATTTT
CDR3 protein: CASSGLGKGQPQHF

clone size: .
J gene: TRBJ1-1
D gene: .
V gene: TRBV7-9
CDR3 DNA: TGTGCCAGCAGCTTAGGCTCTAGTAGGAACACTGAAGCTTTCTTT
CDR3 protein: CASSLGSSRNTEAFF

clone size: .
J gene: TRBJ2-1
D gene: TRBD2
V gene: TRBV7-8
CDR3 DNA: TGTGCCAGCAGCTTAGGGCGGGGGGAGTACAATGAGCAGTTCTTC
CDR3 protein: CASSLGRGEYNEQFF

clone size: .
J gene: TRBJ2-1
D gene: TRBD2
V gene: TRBV4-2
CDR3 DNA: TGTGCCAGCAGCCCGATAATAGCGGGAGACGATGAGCAGTTCTTC
CDR3 protein: CASSPIIAGDDEQFF

clone size: .
J gene: TRBJ1-2
D gene: TRBD1
V gene: TRBV7-9
CDR3 DNA: TGTGCCAGCAGCCGCGGGACAGGGGGGGACTATGGCTACACCTTC
CDR3 protein: CASSRGTGGDYGYTF

clone size: .
J gene: TRBJ1-1
D gene: .
V gene: TRBV7-8
CDR3 DNA: TGTGCCAGCAGCTTAGTCGTCGCGGACAGAGAAGCTTTCTTT
CDR3 protein: CASSLVVADREAFF

clone size: once
J gene: TRBJ1-6
D gene: .
V gene: TRBV25-1
CDR3 DNA: TGTGCCAGCACCCGGGGGGTATCTGGGTCACCCCTCCACTTT
CDR3 protein: CASTRGVSGSPLHF

clone size: once
J gene: TRBJ2-3
D gene: TRBD2
V gene: TRBV5-1
CDR3 DNA: TGCGCCAGCAGCTCGGGTCCTAGCGGGGGGGCCTTGGATACGCAGTATTTT
CDR3 protein: CASSSGPSGGALDTQYF

clone size: .
J gene: TRBJ2-1
D gene: TRBD2
V gene: TRBV30
CDR3 DNA: TGTGCCGGAGACGGACTAGCGAGCTACAATGAGCAGTTCTTC
CDR3 protein: CAGDGLASYNEQFF

clone size: few
J gene: TRBJ1-5
D gene: .
V gene: TRBV6-1
CDR3 DNA: TGTGCCAGCAGTGAAAAGATCAGTCAGCCCCAGCATTTT
CDR3 protein: CASSEKISQPQHF

clone size: .
J gene: TRBJ2-5
D gene: TRBD2
V gene: TRBV7-6
CDR3 DNA: TGTGCCAGCGCCCCGTCGTTAGCGGGAGGACCAAGTGTGACCCAGTACTTC
CDR3 protein: CASAPSLAGGPSVTQYF

clone size: .
J gene: TRBJ2-5
D gene: .
V gene: TRBV7-2
CDR3 DNA: TGTGCCAGCAGCCGTTTGCGGAACCAAGAGACCCAGTACTTC
CDR3 protein: CASSRLRNQETQYF

clone size: .
J gene: TRBJ1-2
D gene: .
V gene: TRBV6-5
CDR3 DNA: TGTGCCAGCAGTAGGGGCTTCGACAACTATGGCTACACCTTC
CDR3 protein: CASSRGFDNYGYTF

clone size: .
J gene: TRBJ1-3
D gene: .
V gene: TRBV6-5
CDR3 DNA: TGTGCCAGCAAGGACGTGACGGGGGGCGCCACCATATATTTT
CDR3 protein: CASKDVTGGATIYF

clone size: .
J gene: TRBJ2-1
D gene: TRBD2
V gene: TRBV7-8
CDR3 DNA: TGTGCCAGCAGCTTAGTTTCTAGCGGGAGGTACAATGAGCAGTTCTTC
CDR3 protein: CASSLVSSGRYNEQFF

clone size: .
J gene: TRBJ1-2
D gene: .
V gene: TRBV11-2
CDR3 DNA: TGTGCCAGCATGGGGACAAACTATGGCTACACCTTC
CDR3 protein: CASMGTNYGYTF

clone size: .
J gene: TRBJ1-4
D gene: .
V gene: TRBV4-3
CDR3 DNA: TGCGCCAGCAGCCAAGAGCGGAAAGAGGGTGAAAAACTGTTTTTT
CDR3 protein: CASSQERKEGEKLFF

clone size: few
J gene: TRBJ2-1
D gene: .
V gene: TRBV24-1
CDR3 DNA: TGTGCCACCATTTCCGGGAGCGATGAGCAGTTCTTC
CDR3 protein: CATISGSDEQFF

clone size: .
J gene: TRBJ1-6
D gene: .
V gene: TRBV4-3
CDR3 DNA: TGCGCCAGCAGCCAAGAAGGGAGAGCCTCCTATAATTCACCCCTCCACTTT
CDR3 protein: CASSQEGRASYNSPLHF

clone size: .
J gene: TRBJ1-1
D gene: .
V gene: TRBV4-3
CDR3 DNA: TGCGCCAGCAGCCACCAAGAAGGAAGCAGCACTGAAGCTTTCTTT
CDR3 protein: CASSHQEGSSTEAFF

clone size: few
J gene: TRBJ2-7
D gene: TRBD1
V gene: TRBV11-3
CDR3 DNA: TGTGCCAGCAGCCCACAAGGACAGGGGGGGTTCTACGAGCAGTACTTC
CDR3 protein: CASSPQGQGGFYEQYF

clone size: .
J gene: TRBJ2-7
D gene: TRBD1
V gene: TRBV25-1
CDR3 DNA: TGTGCCAGCAGTGAATATATAGGGGCAGGGGGCAACTACGAGCAGTACTTC
CDR3 protein: CASSEYIGAGGNYEQYF

clone size: .
J gene: TRBJ2-7
D gene: .
V gene: TRBV7-2
CDR3 DNA: TGTGCCAGCAGCCCCCACAGGGAGTTCGGCGAGCAGTACTTC
CDR3 protein: CASSPHREFGEQYF

clone size: .
J gene: TRBJ2-1
D gene: .
V gene: TRBV3-1/TRBV3-2
CDR3 DNA: TGTGCCAGCAGCCGAGACTACAATGAGCAGTTCTTC
CDR3 protein: CASSRDYNEQFF

clone size: .
J gene: TRBJ1-3
D gene: .
V gene: TRBV2
CDR3 DNA: TGTGCCAGCAGTGAATGGATAAGCTCTGGAAACACCATATATTTT
CDR3 protein: CASSEWISSGNTIYF

clone size: once
J gene: TRBJ1-6
D gene: TRBD1
V gene: TRBV9
CDR3 DNA: TGTGCCAGCAGGGCCTCGACAGGGTATAATTCACCCCTCCACTTT
CDR3 protein: CASRASTGYNSPLHF

clone size: .
J gene: TRBJ2-6
D gene: TRBD2
V gene: TRBV28
CDR3 DNA: TGTGCCAGCGGGGAGGGCTGGGCCAACGTCCTGACTTTC
CDR3 protein: CASGEGWANVLTF

clone size: once
J gene: TRBJ1-1
D gene: .
V gene: TRBV29-1
CDR3 DNA: TGCAGCGTTGAGGGGAGAACTGAAGCTTTCTTT
CDR3 protein: CSVEGRTEAFF

clone size: .
J gene: TRBJ2-7
D gene: .
V gene: TRBV21-1
CDR3 DNA: TGTGCCAGCACCGAGGGAGATACCTACGAGCAGTACTTC
CDR3 protein: CASTEGDTYEQYF

clone size: .
J gene: TRBJ2-1
D gene: TRBD2
V gene: TRBV2
CDR3 DNA: TGTGCCAGCAGTGAAAGTCTAGCGGGAGGGTACAATGAGCAGTTCTTC
CDR3 protein: CASSESLAGGYNEQFF

clone size: .
J gene: TRBJ1-2
D gene: .
V gene: TRBV27
CDR3 DNA: TGTGCCAGCAGTTTATTACCCACAGGGAACTATGGCTACACCTTC
CDR3 protein: CASSLLPTGNYGYTF

clone size: .
J gene: TRBJ2-5
D gene: .
V gene: TRBV30
CDR3 DNA: TGTGCCTGGAGTTCCCAGGTTAGGACCCGAGAGACCCAGTACTTC
CDR3 protein: CAWSSQVRTRETQYF

clone size: .
J gene: TRBJ1-1
D gene: .
V gene: TRBV6-5
CDR3 DNA: TGTGCCAGCCTAGTCTCCGGGGCTGAAGCTTTCTTT
CDR3 protein: CASLVSGAEAFF

clone size: .
J gene: TRBJ1-1
D gene: TRBD1
V gene: TRBV28
CDR3 DNA: TGTGCCAGCAGAACAGACAGGGGGCAATCGAACACTGAAGCTTTCTTT
CDR3 protein: CASRTDRGQSNTEAFF

clone size: once
J gene: TRBJ2-3
D gene: TRBD2
V gene: TRBV29-1
CDR3 DNA: TGCAGCGTGGGGGGGTTAGTCACAGATACGCAGTATTTT
CDR3 protein: CSVGGLVTDTQYF

clone size: .
J gene: TRBJ1-6
D gene: TRBD1
V gene: TRBV19
CDR3 DNA: TGTGCCAGTAGACGGGGCAGGGGGAATTCACCCCTCCACTTT
CDR3 protein: CASRRGRGNSPLHF

clone size: .
J gene: TRBJ1-1
D gene: .
V gene: TRBV29-1
CDR3 DNA: TGCAGCGCCCGGGAGGGGGGAAGGGGTACTGAAGCTTTCTTT
CDR3 protein: CSAREGGRGTEAFF

clone size: .
J gene: TRBJ2-5
D gene: .
V gene: TRBV4-1
CDR3 DNA: TGCGCCAGCAGCCAGGGGGGTCACAGACAAGAGACCCAGTACTTC
CDR3 protein: CASSQGGHRQETQYF